The source of this T cell receptor beta chain is a study of T cells in Graves' hyperthyroidism and ophthalmopathy. Overall study results and limits: The model predicted ophthalmopathy a median roughly six months before onset.

The investigators amplified TCR beta CDR3 regions from RNA transcripts. Researchers ran a first-round RT-PCR on the TCR CDR3 using the HTBI primer set. TCRdb reprocessed the multiplex PCR reads with MiXCR, giving one entry per CDR3 protein. The sample has hundreds of thousands of distinct CDR3 sequences, about 15% seen once; the top ten hold approximately 14%. Germline V gene lookup returns CDR1 SGHAT and CDR2 FQNNGV. V lost 4 bases, J lost 3 bases, and 12 bases lay in between. This CDR3 spans 14 amino acids. Details on this clonotype: The antigen remains undetermined.

Absent ophthalmopathy progression within 18 months defined stable Graves' hyperthyroidism. Diagnostic decisions used clinical symptoms, serum thyroxine and TRAb, thyroid ultrasound and orbital computed tomography. The clonotype was recovered from a woman between 18 and 29 years old with Graves' hyperthyroidism. The chain uses TRBV11-2 and TRBJ2-5, with D tentatively TRBD1 or TRBD2 (5 bases each). Source material: blood. The CDR3 DNA reads TGTGCCAGCAGCTCGGGACGGATTAAAGAGACCCAGTACTTC. Amino acids: CASSSGRIKETQYF.